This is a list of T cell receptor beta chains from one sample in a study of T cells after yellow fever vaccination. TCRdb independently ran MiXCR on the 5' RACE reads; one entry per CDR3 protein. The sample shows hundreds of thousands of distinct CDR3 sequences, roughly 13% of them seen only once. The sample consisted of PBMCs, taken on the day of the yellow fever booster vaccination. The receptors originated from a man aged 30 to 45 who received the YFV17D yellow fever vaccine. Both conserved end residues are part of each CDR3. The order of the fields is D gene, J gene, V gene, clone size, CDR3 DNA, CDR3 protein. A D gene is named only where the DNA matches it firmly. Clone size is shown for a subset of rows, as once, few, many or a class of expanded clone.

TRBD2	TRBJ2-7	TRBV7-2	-	TGTGCCAGCAGCTTAAAAGCGGGAGAATCCGAGCAGTACTTC	CASSLKAGESEQYF
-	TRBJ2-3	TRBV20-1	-	TGCAGTGCTCTCCCGAGCACAGATACGCAGTATTTT	CSALPSTDTQYF
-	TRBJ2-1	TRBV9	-	TGTGCCAGCAGCGTATCAGGACTGCATAACAATGAGCAGTTCTTC	CASSVSGLHNNEQFF
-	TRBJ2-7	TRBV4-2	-	TGTGCCAGCAGCGACGGGGACCCTGACTCCTACGAGCAGTACTTC	CASSDGDPDSYEQYF
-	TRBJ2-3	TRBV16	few	TGTGCCAGCACCCAAGTTTTGGATACGCAGTATTTT	CASTQVLDTQYF
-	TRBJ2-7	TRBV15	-	TGTGCCACCAGCAGAAGACAAAACGAACGCCGAATCGAGCAGTACTTC	CATSRRQNERRIEQYF
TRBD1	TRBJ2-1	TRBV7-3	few	TGTGCCAGCAGCCCCGGGACAGGGAGGTACAATGAGCAGTTCTTC	CASSPGTGRYNEQFF
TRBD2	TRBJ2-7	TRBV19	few	TGTGCCAGTAATCCGGGACTAGCCGCCTCCGAGCAGTACTTC	CASNPGLAASEQYF
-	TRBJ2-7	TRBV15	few	TGTGCCACCAGCAGAGATCGGGCCGGTCCCCGTTTCTACGAGCAGTACTTC	CATSRDRAGPRFYEQYF
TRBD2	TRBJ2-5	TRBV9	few	TGTGCCAGCAGCGTAAACAGCGGGAGGGCCTCCGGGACCCAGTACTTC	CASSVNSGRASGTQYF
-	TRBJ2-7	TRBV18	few	TGTGCCAGCTCACCACTTATCCGAGACAGCCCTAAGTACGAGCAGTACTTC	CASSPLIRDSPKYEQYF
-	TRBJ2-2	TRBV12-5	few	TGTGCTAGTGGTTTGGGCTATGGCGGGGAGCTGTTTTTT	CASGLGYGGELFF